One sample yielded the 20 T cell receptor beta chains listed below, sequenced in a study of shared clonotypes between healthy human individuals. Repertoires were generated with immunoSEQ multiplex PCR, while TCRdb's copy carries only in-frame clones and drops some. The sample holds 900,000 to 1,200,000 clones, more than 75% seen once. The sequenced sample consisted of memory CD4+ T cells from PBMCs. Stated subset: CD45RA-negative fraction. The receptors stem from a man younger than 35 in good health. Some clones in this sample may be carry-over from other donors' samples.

CDR3 amino acids: CASSLEGREGVNYGYTF. CDR3 bases: TGCGCCAGCAGCTTGGAGGGCAGGGAGGGCGTTAACTATGGCTACACCTTC. The chain links TRBV5-1 to TRBJ1-2; maybe TRBD1 (5 bases). Germline CDR1 reads SGHRS; CDR2 reads YFSETQ. V lost 0 bases, J lost 1 base, and 16 bases lay in between. The CDR3 contains 17 residues.

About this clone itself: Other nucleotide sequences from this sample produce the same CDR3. The CDR3 sequence is CASSSVTSGAYEQYF. The DNA of the CDR3 is TGTGCCAGTAGTAGTGTGACTAGCGGCGCCTACGAGCAGTACTTC. V and J are TRBV19 and TRBJ2-7; 9 bases match TRBD2. The CDR3 contains 15 residues. J was trimmed by 2 bases and V by 4 bases; bases with no gene match: 6. From germline, CDR1 is LNHDA and CDR2 SQIVND (reference sequence).

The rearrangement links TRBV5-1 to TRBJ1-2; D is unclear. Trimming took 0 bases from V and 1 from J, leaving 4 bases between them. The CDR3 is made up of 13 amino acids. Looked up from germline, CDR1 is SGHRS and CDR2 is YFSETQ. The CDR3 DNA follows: TGCGCCAGCAGCTTGGCCCTTAACTATGGCTACACCTTC. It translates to CASSLALNYGYTF. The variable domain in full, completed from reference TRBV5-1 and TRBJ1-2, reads KAGVTQTPRYLIKTRGQQVTLSCSPISGHRSVSWYQQTPGQGLQFLFEYFSETQRNKGNFPGRFSGRQFSNSRSEMNVSTLELGDSALYLCASSLALNYGYTFGSGTRLTVV.

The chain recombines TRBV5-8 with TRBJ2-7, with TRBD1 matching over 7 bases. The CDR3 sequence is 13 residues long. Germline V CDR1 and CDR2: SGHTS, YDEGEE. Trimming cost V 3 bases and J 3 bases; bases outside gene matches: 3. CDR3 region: CASSSDRIYEQYF. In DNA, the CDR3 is TGTGCCAGCAGCTCGGACAGGATCTACGAGCAGTACTTC.

CDR3 bases: TGTGCCAGCAGCCCCGGACAGGGGAGGAGAGAGCAGTACTTC. Its protein product is CASSPGQGRREQYF. J is TRBJ2-7 and V is TRBV5-4; 9 bases match TRBD1. V shed 4 bases, J shed 7 bases, and the junction held 9 bases outside the gene matches. Germline V gene data show CDR1 as SGHNT and CDR2 as YYREEE (reference sequence). The CDR3 sequence is 14 residues long.

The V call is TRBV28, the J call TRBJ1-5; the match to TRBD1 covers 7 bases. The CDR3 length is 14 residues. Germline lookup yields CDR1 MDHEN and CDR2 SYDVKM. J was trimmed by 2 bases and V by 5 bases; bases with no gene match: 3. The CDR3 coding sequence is TGTGCCAGCAGTCAGGGACAGCGCAATCAGCCCCAGCATTTT. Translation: CASSQGQRNQPQHF.

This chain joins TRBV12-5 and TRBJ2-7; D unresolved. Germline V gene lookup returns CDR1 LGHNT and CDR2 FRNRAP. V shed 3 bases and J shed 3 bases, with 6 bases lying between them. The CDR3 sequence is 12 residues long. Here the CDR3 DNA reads TGTGCTAGTGGTTTCGATGTCTACGAGCAGTACTTC. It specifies CASGFDVYEQYF.

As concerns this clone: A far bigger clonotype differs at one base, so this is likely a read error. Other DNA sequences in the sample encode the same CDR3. Here the CDR3 reads CASSRGPRGEQYF. The CDR3 region has the DNA TGTGCCAGCAGTCGGGGGCCTAGGGGCGAACAGTACTTC. The chain carries TRBV5-6 and TRBJ2-7, with D possibly being TRBD1 or TRBD2 (6 bases each). The CDR3 is 13 residues long. V was trimmed by 5 bases and J by 10 bases, leaving 19 bases between them. Germline lookup yields CDR1 SGHDT and CDR2 YYEEEE.

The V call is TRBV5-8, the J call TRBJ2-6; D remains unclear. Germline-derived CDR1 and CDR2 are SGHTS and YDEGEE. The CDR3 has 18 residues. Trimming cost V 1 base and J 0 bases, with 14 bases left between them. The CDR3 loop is CASSLFRAGRSGANVLTF. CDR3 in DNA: TGTGCCAGCAGCTTGTTCCGCGCCGGACGCTCTGGGGCCAACGTCCTGACTTTC.

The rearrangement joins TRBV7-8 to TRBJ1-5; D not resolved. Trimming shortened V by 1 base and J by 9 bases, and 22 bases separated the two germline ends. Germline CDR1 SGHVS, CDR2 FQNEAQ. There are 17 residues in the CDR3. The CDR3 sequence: CASSLGGYQRAGRPQHF. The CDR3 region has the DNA TGTGCCAGCAGCTTAGGGGGATACCAACGTGCTGGCCGGCCCCAGCATTTT.

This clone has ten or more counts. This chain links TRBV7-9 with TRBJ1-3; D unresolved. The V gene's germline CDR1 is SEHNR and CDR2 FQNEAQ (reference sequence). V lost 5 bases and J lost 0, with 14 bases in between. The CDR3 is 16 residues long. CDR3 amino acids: CASSGQALLSGNTIYF. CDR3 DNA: TGTGCCAGCAGCGGGCAGGCTTTACTCTCTGGAAACACCATATATTTT.

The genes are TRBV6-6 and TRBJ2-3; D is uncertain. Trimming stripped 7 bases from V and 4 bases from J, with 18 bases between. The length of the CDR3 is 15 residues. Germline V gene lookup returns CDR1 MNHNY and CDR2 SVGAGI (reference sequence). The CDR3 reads CASNSGQLSADTQYF. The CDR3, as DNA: TGTGCCAGCAACTCTGGGCAGCTCTCGGCAGATACGCAGTATTTT.

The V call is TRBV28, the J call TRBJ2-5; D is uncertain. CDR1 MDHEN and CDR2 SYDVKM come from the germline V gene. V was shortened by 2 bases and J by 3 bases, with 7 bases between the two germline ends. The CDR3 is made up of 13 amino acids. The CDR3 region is CASSLRTEETQYF. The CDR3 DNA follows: TGTGCCAGCAGTTTACGCACAGAAGAGACCCAGTACTTC.

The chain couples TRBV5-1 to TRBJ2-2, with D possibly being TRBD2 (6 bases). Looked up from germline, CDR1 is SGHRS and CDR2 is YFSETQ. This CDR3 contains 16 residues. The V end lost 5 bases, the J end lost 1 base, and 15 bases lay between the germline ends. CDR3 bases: TGCGCCAGCAGGACGGGAGTGCGGGGGAACACCGGGGAGCTGTTTTTT. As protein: CASRTGVRGNTGELFF.

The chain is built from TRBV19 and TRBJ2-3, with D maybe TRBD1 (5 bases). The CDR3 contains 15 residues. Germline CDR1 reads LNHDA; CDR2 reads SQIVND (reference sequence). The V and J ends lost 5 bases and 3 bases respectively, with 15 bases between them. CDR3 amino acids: CASSPRQIRTDTQYF. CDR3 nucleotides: TGTGCCAGTAGTCCCCGACAGATTAGGACAGATACGCAGTATTTT.

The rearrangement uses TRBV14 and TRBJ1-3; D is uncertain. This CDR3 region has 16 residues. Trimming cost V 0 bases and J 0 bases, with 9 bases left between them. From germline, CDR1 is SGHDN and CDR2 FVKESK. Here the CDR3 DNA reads TGTGCCAGCAGCCAAGAATTGCAGAGCTCTGGAAACACCATATATTTT. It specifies CASSQELQSSGNTIYF.

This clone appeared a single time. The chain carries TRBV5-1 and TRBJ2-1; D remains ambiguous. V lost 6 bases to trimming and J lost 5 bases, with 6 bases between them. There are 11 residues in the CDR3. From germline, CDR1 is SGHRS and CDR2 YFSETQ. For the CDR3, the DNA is TGCGCCAGCAACGAAAACAATGAGCAGTTCTTC. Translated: CASNENNEQFF.

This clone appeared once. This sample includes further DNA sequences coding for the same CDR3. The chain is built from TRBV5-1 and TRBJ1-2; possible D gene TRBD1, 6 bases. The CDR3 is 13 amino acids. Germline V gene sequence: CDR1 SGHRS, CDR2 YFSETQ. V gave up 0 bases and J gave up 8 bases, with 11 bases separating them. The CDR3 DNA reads TGCGCCAGCAGCTTGGATGGGGGGCAGGGCTACACCTTC. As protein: CASSLDGGQGYTF.

The CDR3 sequence is CASSGDTGALEQYF. In nucleotides, the CDR3 is TGTGCCAGCAGCGGAGACACCGGGGCCCTCGAGCAGTACTTC. The genes are TRBV6-5 and TRBJ2-7; D may correspond to TRBD1 or TRBD2 (5 bases each). There are 14 residues in the CDR3. Trimming cost V 6 bases and J 6 bases, with 18 bases left between them. Per germline, CDR1 MNHEY and CDR2 SVGAGI.

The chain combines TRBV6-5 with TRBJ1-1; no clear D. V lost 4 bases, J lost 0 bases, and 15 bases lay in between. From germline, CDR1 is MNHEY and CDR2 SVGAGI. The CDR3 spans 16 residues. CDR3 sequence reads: CASSWTTGIMNTEAFF. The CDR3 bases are TGTGCCAGCAGTTGGACCACGGGGATAATGAACACTGAAGCTTTCTTT.